Following are 31 T cell receptor beta chains from one sample sequenced in a study of blood T cell repertoires in COVID-19. Generated by immunoSEQ multiplex PCR, the TCRdb table keeps only in-frame clones and is missing some. Of hundreds of thousands of clones listed, roughly 84% are singletons. The sample consisted of peripheral blood. The receptors originated from a woman at least 80 years old with acute or convalescent COVID-19.

The chain carries TRBV19 and TRBJ1-2; 7 nucleotides match TRBD1. The ends lost 3 bases at V and 3 bases at J; junction bases unmatched: 7. The germline V gene encodes CDR1 LNHDA and CDR2 SQIVND (reference sequence). CDR3 length: 15 residues. The CDR3 here is CASSISRDSYYGYTF. The CDR3 nucleotides are TGTGCCAGTAGTATCTCTCGGGACAGTTACTATGGCTACACCTTC.

The J gene is TRBJ1-1, the V gene TRBV11-3; 10 bases are a match to TRBD1. V shed 0 bases, J shed 1 base, and the junction held 8 bases outside the gene matches. Per the germline V gene, CDR1 is SGHNT and CDR2 is YENEEA. This CDR3 spans 18 amino acids. CDR3 bases: TGTGCCAGCAGCTTAGATCCCGGACAGGGGGAGACGAACACTGAAGCTTTCTTT. Its translation is CASSLDPGQGETNTEAFF.

This chain connects TRBV11-3 to TRBJ1-4; D is uncertain. The V end was cut by 5 bases, the J end by 2 bases, with 6 bases between. The CDR3 consists of 13 residues. CDR1 and CDR2 from the germline V gene are SGHNT and YENEEA. The CDR3 sequence is CASSTGTNEKLFF. As DNA, the CDR3 is TGTGCCAGCAGCACCGGTACTAATGAAAAACTGTTTTTT. Variable domain in full (rest from reference TRBV11-3 and TRBJ1-4): EAGVVQSPRYKIIEKKQPVAFWCNPISGHNTLYWYLQNLGQGPELLIRYENEEAVDDSQLPKDRFSAERLKGVDSTLKIQPAELGDSAVYLCASSTGTNEKLFFGSGTQLSVL.

This chain connects TRBV15 to TRBJ1-2; TRBD1 might be the D (6 bases). Germline assignment: CDR1 LNHNV and CDR2 YYDKDF (reference sequence). V was shortened by 5 bases and J by 0 bases, with 16 bases between the two germline ends. This CDR3 region has 16 residues. The CDR3 is CATSPPYRESNYGYTF. The CDR3 nucleotides are TGTGCCACCAGCCCGCCCTACAGGGAGTCTAACTATGGCTACACCTTC.

J is TRBJ2-5 and V is TRBV14; the match to TRBD2 covers 7 bases. J gave up 6 bases and V 4 bases, and 8 bases lay outside the gene matches. The CDR3 is made up of 14 amino acids. The germline V gene has CDR1 SGHDN and CDR2 FVKESK. As DNA, the CDR3 is TGTGCCAGCAGCCTTGGGGGAGGGCTGAAGACCCAGTACTTC. Protein sequence: CASSLGGGLKTQYF.

J is TRBJ1-5 and V is TRBV10-3; 11 bases map to TRBD1. Germline CDR1 ENHRY, CDR2 SYGVKD. The CDR3 spans 15 residues. The junction had 11 bases not matched to a gene; V was cut back by 10 bases and J by 6 bases. The CDR3: CATLPGTGGTQPQHF. CDR3 DNA: TGTGCCACATTACCCGGGACAGGGGGAACTCAGCCCCAGCATTTT.

In DNA, the CDR3 is TGCGCCAGCAGCACCACAGGGGACAATTCACCCCTCCACTTT. It is translated as CASSTTGDNSPLHF. The V and J genes are TRBV5-1 and TRBJ1-6; 7 positions match TRBD1. V was pared by 4 bases and J by 7 bases, with 5 bases of the junction left unmatched. The CDR3 sequence is 14 residues long. Germline V CDR1 and CDR2: SGHRS, YFSETQ. Looking up the rest from reference TRBV5-1 and TRBJ1-6 gives the full variable domain: KAGVTQTPRYLIKTRGQQVTLSCSPISGHRSVSWYQQTPGQGLQFLFEYFSETQRNKGNFPGRFSGRQFSNSRSEMNVSTLELGDSALYLCASSTTGDNSPLHFGNGTRLTVT.

This rearrangement joins TRBV3-1 (or the pseudogene TRBV3-2) to TRBJ1-3; 11 bases are shared with TRBD1. The CDR3 sequence is 15 residues long. Per germline, CDR1 LGHDT and CDR2 YNNKEL (reference sequence). With V trimmed by 4 bases and J by 4 bases, 3 bases remained unmatched. The CDR3 nucleotides read TGTGCCAGCAGCCCGGACAGGGGGCGAGGAAACACCATATATTTT. Encoded protein: CASSPDRGRGNTIYF.

The rearrangement uses TRBV29-1 and TRBJ1-2; 7 bases are a match to TRBD1. V shed 6 bases and J 13 bases; nucleotides not matched to a gene: 11. The germline CDR1 and CDR2 sequences are SQVTM and ANQGSEA. This CDR3 contains 11 residues. Written as DNA, the CDR3 is TGCAGCGTAGGAGACAGGGAATTATCCACCTTC. Translating gives CSVGDRELSTF.

This clone was observed once. The chain employs TRBV30 and TRBJ2-7; TRBD1 agrees at 9 bases. Germline lookup yields CDR1 GTSNPN and CDR2 SVGIG (reference sequence). V shed 2 bases and J 3 bases; nucleotides not matched to a gene: 5. CDR3 size: 14 residues. The CDR3 spells CAWSPGTGFYEQYF. DNA for the CDR3: TGTGCCTGGAGTCCCGGGACAGGGTTCTACGAGCAGTACTTC.

This chain uses TRBV12-2 with TRBJ2-6; TRBD1, the table's D call, was not compared with the DNA. TRBV12-2 is assigned pseudogene status. CDR3 length: 19 amino acids. CDR3 nucleotides: TGTGCAAGTCGCTTAGACGAGGGACAGGGGAGCTCTGGGGCCAACGTCCTGACTTTC. Translating gives CASRLDEGQGSSGANVLTF.

DNA of the CDR3: TGCGCCAGCAAGGATTTTGGGAGAGGGACAGATACGCAGTATTTT. Translation: CASKDFGRGTDTQYF. The chain links TRBV5-1 to TRBJ2-3, with D possibly TRBD2 on 5 matching bases. This CDR3 is 15 amino acids long. The V gene's germline CDR1 is SGHRS and CDR2 YFSETQ. V dropped 6 bases and J dropped 3 bases, with 17 bases sitting between them.

V and J are TRBV24-1 and TRBJ2-1, with D perhaps TRBD1 (6 bases). V was shortened by 3 bases and J by 4 bases, with 18 bases between the two germline ends. CDR3 length: 17 residues. Germline CDR1 is KGHDR and CDR2 is SFDVKD. CDR3: CATSDPTGTKNYNEQFF. The DNA for the CDR3 is TGTGCCACCAGTGATCCTACCGGGACAAAGAATTACAATGAGCAGTTCTTC.

The sample holds a few counts of this clone. The DNA for the CDR3 is TGTGCCAGCAGTGAATCCGTCAGTTTCACATATGGCTACACCTTC. Protein product: CASSESVSFTYGYTF. The rearrangement uses TRBV6-1 and TRBJ1-2; D gene ambiguous. The CDR3 spans 15 residues. Trimming removed 2 bases at V and 5 bases at J, with 15 bases between. The germline V gene has CDR1 MNHNS and CDR2 SASEGT.

The J gene is TRBJ2-3, the V gene TRBV7-3; D is perhaps TRBD2 (5 bases). V was trimmed by 5 bases and J by 2 bases, leaving 11 bases between them. CDR3 size: 14 residues. Germline V gene lookup returns CDR1 SGHTA and CDR2 FQGTGA. CDR3 in amino acids: CASSRGRVTDTQYF. The CDR3 bases are TGTGCCAGCAGCCGGGGTCGAGTCACAGATACGCAGTATTTT.

V gene TRBV7-9 combines with J gene TRBJ2-2, with D tentatively TRBD2 (6 bases). The germline CDR1 and CDR2 sequences are SEHNR and FQNEAQ (reference sequence). The V end lost 0 bases, the J end lost 1 base, and 15 bases lay between the germline ends. The CDR3 runs to 18 residues. In DNA, the CDR3 is TGTGCCAGCAGCTTAGCACCCCGGGAGACTGTGAACACCGGGGAGCTGTTTTTT. Translating gives CASSLAPRETVNTGELFF.

The chain links TRBV5-1 to TRBJ2-5; possibly TRBD2 for D (5 bases). The CDR3 length is 12 residues. V was pared by 4 bases and J by 5 bases, with 9 bases between. CDR1 SGHRS and CDR2 YFSETQ come from the germline V gene. CDR3 sequence (DNA): TGCGCCAGCAGCCCGCCGGGGGAGACCCAGTACTTC. It is translated as CASSPPGETQYF.

This chain connects TRBV28 to TRBJ2-5; D is perhaps TRBD1 (6 bases). This CDR3 comprises 13 residues. Trimming removed 5 bases at V and 2 bases at J, with 9 bases between. CDR1 and CDR2 (germline): MDHEN, SYDVKM. The CDR3 DNA sequence: TGTGCCAGCAGTCAAGGGGGACAAGAGACCCAGTACTTC. Translated, it gives CASSQGGQETQYF.

This rearrangement joins TRBV2 to TRBJ2-6; 11 positions agree with TRBD1. The CDR3 spans 19 residues. The germline V gene encodes CDR1 SNHLY and CDR2 FYNNEI. Losses at the gene ends were 3 bases for V and 2 bases for J; bases not matched to a gene: 9. In DNA, the CDR3 is TGTGCCAGCAGTGATGCGTCCGGGACAGGGGGAACTGGGGCCAACGTCCTGACTTTC. Translated, it gives CASSDASGTGGTGANVLTF.

The chain has TRBV7-2 and TRBJ2-1; D is undetermined. The CDR3 is 15 amino acids. CDR1 and CDR2 (germline): SGHTA, FQGNSA. V was cut by 0 bases and J by 15 bases, with 21 bases left in between. The CDR3 DNA reads TGTGCCAGCAGCTTAGCTCCTACAATGAGCGTCTTTCCGTTCTTC. It translates to CASSLAPTMSVFPFF. Supplemented by reference TRBV7-2 and TRBJ2-1, the full variable domain reads GAGVSQSPSNKVTEKGKDVELRCDPISGHTALYWYRQSLGQGLEFLIYFQGNSAPDKSGLPSDRFSAERTGGSVSTLTIQRTQQEDSAVYLCASSLAPTMSVFPFFGPGTRLTVL.

This clone was observed a handful of times. The chain links TRBV10-3 to TRBJ1-5; D is unresolved. Germline-derived CDR1 and CDR2 are ENHRY and SYGVKD. V was trimmed by 3 bases and J by 8 bases, leaving 8 bases between them. CDR3 length: 12 residues. The CDR3 DNA is TGTGCCATCAGTGAACAGCTGGAGCCCCAGCATTTT. Residues: CAISEQLEPQHF.

V and J are TRBV2 and TRBJ2-7; 10 bases line up with TRBD1. V lost 6 bases to trimming and J lost 2 bases; unmatched junction nucleotides: 4. This CDR3 is built from 14 residues. CDR1 is SNHLY, CDR2 FYNNEI, per germline. The CDR3 is CASRKGQGTYEQYF. The CDR3 nucleotides read TGTGCCAGCAGGAAGGGACAGGGGACCTACGAGCAGTACTTC.

This clone was detected only once. The rearrangement joins TRBV11-1 to TRBJ2-3; perhaps TRBD2 as D (6 bases). The CDR3 loop spans 15 amino acids. V was shortened by 3 bases and J by 6 bases, with 16 bases between the two germline ends. Germline values: CDR1 SGHAT, CDR2 FQDESV (reference sequence). CDR3 region: CASSFFKGRGDTQYF. DNA for the CDR3: TGTGCCAGCAGCTTCTTCAAAGGACGGGGGGATACGCAGTATTTT.

The genes are TRBV27 and TRBJ2-7, with 9 bases aligning to TRBD1. Trimming removed 7 bases from V and 5 bases from J; junction bases left unmatched: 12. This CDR3 comprises 15 residues. CDR1 is MNHEY, CDR2 SMNVEV, per germline (reference sequence). CDR3 amino acids: CASNRDRGKRNEQYF. In DNA form, the CDR3 reads TGTGCCAGCAACCGCGACAGGGGGAAAAGGAACGAGCAGTACTTC.

This clone was found many times. This sequence joins TRBV30 and TRBJ2-6, with unresolved D. Trimming cost V 2 bases and J 10 bases, with 15 bases left between them. Germline V gives CDR1 GTSNPN, CDR2 SVGIG (reference sequence). CDR3 length equals 14 residues. This CDR3 reads CAWSHSTKRNVLTF. CDR3 coding DNA: TGTGCCTGGAGTCACTCGACGAAGAGGAACGTCCTGACTTTC.

The chain carries TRBV6-5 and TRBJ2-1; 14 positions agree with TRBD2. J lost 10 bases, V lost 5 bases, and 7 bases had no gene match. Germline V gene sequence: CDR1 MNHEY, CDR2 SVGAGI. There are 15 residues in the CDR3. The CDR3 DNA sequence: TGTGCCAGCAGTAGGCCGGGACTAGCGGGGGAAGAGCAGTTCTTC. The encoded protein is CASSRPGLAGEEQFF.

The chain joins TRBV5-8 to TRBJ1-5, with D possibly being TRBD1 (5 bases). The V end was cut by 4 bases, the J end by 2 bases, with 13 bases between. This CDR3 spans 15 amino acids. CDR1 and CDR2 from the germline V gene are SGHTS and YDEGEE. In DNA, the CDR3 is TGTGCCAGCAGCCTAAGGGGTGATGGCAATCAGCCCCAGCATTTT. It is translated as CASSLRGDGNQPQHF.

The rearrangement links TRBV27 to TRBJ2-5; possibly TRBD2 for D (5 bases). Germline lookup yields CDR1 MNHEY and CDR2 SMNVEV (reference sequence). V was pared by 7 bases and J by 7 bases, with 13 bases between. This CDR3 comprises 12 residues. DNA for the CDR3: TGTGCCAGCACGGGGAGAACCGGGACCCAGTACTTC. Translation: CASTGRTGTQYF.

This clone was seen a single time. The rearrangement uses TRBV18 and TRBJ2-1; a weak D match, TRBD2 (6 bases). V lost 3 bases to trimming and J lost 6 bases, with 9 bases between them. The CDR3 runs to 13 residues. Germline V CDR1 and CDR2: KGHSH, LQKENI. In nucleotides, the CDR3 is TGTGCCAGCTCACCCGGGACTTTCAATGAGCAGTTCTTC. Translating gives CASSPGTFNEQFF.

The rearrangement joins TRBV7-2 to TRBJ2-2; D perhaps matches TRBD2 (6 bases). Looked up from germline, CDR1 is SGHTA and CDR2 is FQGNSA. V lost 5 bases and J lost 2, with 15 bases in between. This CDR3 is 16 amino acids long. The CDR3 is CASSLTGTLNTGELFF. CDR3 DNA: TGTGCCAGCAGCCTAACCGGGACTTTAAACACCGGGGAGCTGTTTTTT. Drawing the rest from reference TRBV7-2 and TRBJ2-2, the complete variable domain is GAGVSQSPSNKVTEKGKDVELRCDPISGHTALYWYRQSLGQGLEFLIYFQGNSAPDKSGLPSDRFSAERTGGSVSTLTIQRTQQEDSAVYLCASSLTGTLNTGELFFGEGSRLTVL.

This chain uses TRBV4-1 with TRBJ1-6; 7 bases match TRBD1. J lost 6 bases, V lost 0 bases, and 5 bases had no gene match. Looked up from germline, CDR1 is MGHRA and CDR2 is YSYEKL. The CDR3 is 16 amino acids. CDR3 region: CASSQEAPGGNSPLHF. The CDR3 nucleotides read TGCGCCAGCAGCCAAGAGGCTCCAGGGGGTAATTCACCCCTCCACTTT.